These 2 T cell receptor beta chains were all obtained from the same sample, sequenced in a study of cytomegalovirus exposure and HLA in healthy donors. The PCR was carried out with 60 Vbeta primers and 13 Jbeta primers. The method was immunoSEQ multiplex PCR; TCRdb's version includes in-frame clones alone and lacks a portion of them. The table shows 150,000 to 200,000 clones, with about 81% occurring only once. The sequencing input was PBMCs. Source of these receptors: a girl aged 10 to 17 in good health and CMV-seropositive.

The rearrangement links TRBV6-6 to TRBJ1-5; D might be TRBD1 (5 bases). The CDR3 is made up of 14 amino acids. Germline V gene lookup returns CDR1 MNHNY and CDR2 SVGAGI (reference sequence). Trimming took 7 bases from V and 7 from J, leaving 17 bases between them. The CDR3 nucleotides read TGTGCCAGCACCTTACGCGGGGGGGGGCAGCCCCAGCATTTT. Protein sequence: CASTLRGGGQPQHF.

V gene TRBV15 combines with J gene TRBJ2-1, with 8 positions matching TRBD1. This CDR3 is built from 16 residues. The germline gives CDR1 LNHNV, CDR2 YYDKDF (reference sequence). Losses at the gene ends were 1 base for V and 4 bases for J; bases not matched to a gene: 6. The CDR3 here is CATSRVVGTGYNEQFF. DNA for the CDR3: TGTGCCACCAGCAGAGTTGTAGGGACAGGTTACAATGAGCAGTTCTTC.